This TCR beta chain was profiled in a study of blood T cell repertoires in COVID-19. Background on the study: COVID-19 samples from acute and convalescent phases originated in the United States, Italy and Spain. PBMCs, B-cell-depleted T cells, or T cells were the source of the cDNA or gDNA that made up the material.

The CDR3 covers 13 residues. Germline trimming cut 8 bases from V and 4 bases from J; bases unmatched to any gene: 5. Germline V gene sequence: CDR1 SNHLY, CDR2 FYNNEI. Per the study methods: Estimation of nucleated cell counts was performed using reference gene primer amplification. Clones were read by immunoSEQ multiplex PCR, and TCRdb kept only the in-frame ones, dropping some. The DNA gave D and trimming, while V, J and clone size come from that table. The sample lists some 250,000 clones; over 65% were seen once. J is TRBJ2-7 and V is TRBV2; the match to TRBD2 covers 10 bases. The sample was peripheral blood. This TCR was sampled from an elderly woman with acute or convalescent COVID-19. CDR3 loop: CASGLAGDYEQYF. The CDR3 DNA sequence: TGTGCCAGCGGGCTAGCGGGAGATTACGAGCAGTACTTC. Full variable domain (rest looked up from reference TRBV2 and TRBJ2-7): EPEVTQTPSHQVTQMGQEVILRCVPISNHLYFYWYRQILGQKVEFLVSFYNNEISEKSEIFDDQFSVERPDGSNFTLKIRSTKLEDSAMYFCASGLAGDYEQYFGPGTRLTVT.